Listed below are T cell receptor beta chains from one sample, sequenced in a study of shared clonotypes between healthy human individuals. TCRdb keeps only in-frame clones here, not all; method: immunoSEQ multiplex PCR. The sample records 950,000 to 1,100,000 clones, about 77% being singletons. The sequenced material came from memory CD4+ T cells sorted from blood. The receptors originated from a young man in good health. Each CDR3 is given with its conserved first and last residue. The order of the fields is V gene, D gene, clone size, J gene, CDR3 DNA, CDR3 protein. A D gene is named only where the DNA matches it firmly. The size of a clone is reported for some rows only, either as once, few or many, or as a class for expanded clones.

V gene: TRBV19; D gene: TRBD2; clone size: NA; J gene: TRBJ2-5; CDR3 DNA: TGTGCCAGTAGTTCGACTAGCGGGCAAGAGACCCAGTACTTC; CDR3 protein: CASSSTSGQETQYF
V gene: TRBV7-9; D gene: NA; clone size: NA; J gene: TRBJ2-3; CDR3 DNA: TGTGCCAGCAGCTTAGCCAATCTAGGGGATACGCAGTATTTT; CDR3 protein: CASSLANLGDTQYF
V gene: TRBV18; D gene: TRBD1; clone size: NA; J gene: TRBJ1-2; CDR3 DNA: TGTGCCAGCTCTTCGACAGGGAATGGCTACACCTTC; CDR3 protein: CASSSTGNGYTF
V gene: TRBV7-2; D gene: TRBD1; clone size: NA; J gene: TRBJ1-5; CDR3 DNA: TGTGCCAGCAGCGCGGGACAGGGCAATCAGCCCCAGCATTTT; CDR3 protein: CASSAGQGNQPQHF
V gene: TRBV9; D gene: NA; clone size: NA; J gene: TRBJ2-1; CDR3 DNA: TGTGCCAGCAGCGTAGCTGACCTAGTAGGGCCCAATGAGCAGTTCTTC; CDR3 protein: CASSVADLVGPNEQFF
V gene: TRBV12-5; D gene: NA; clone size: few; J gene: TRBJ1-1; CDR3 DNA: TGTGCTAGTGGTACACAATACACTGAAGCTTTCTTT; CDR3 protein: CASGTQYTEAFF
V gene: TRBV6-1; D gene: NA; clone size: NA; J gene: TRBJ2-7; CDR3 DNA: TGTGCCAGCAGTGCCCGTCTCCGTGGGCAGGCCGATAACTACGAGCAGTACTTC; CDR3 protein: CASSARLRGQADNYEQYF
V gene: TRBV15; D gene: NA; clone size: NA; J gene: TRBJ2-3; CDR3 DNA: TGTGCCACCAGCAGCAAGCAGGCAGATACGCAGTATTTT; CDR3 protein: CATSSKQADTQYF
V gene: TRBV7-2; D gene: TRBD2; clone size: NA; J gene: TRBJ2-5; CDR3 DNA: TGTGCCAGCAGCTTAAGTAGCGGGAGGCTTCCAGAGACCCAGTACTTC; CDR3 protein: CASSLSSGRLPETQYF
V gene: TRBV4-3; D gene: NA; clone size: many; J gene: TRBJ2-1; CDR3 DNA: TGCGCCAGCAGCCAAGATATCAGCCCCAAGGCCAATGAGCAGTTCTTC; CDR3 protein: CASSQDISPKANEQFF
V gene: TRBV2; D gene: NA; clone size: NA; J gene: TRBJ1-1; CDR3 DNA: TGTGCCAGCACTAACGGTAGAAACACTGAAGCTTTCTTT; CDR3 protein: CASTNGRNTEAFF
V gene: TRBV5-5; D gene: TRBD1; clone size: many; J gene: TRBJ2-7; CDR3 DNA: TGTGCCAGCAGCACCGGGACAGGGGCAACTAGGTCCTACGAGCAGTACTTC; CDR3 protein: CASSTGTGATRSYEQYF
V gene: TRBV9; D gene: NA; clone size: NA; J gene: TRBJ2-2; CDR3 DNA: TGTGCCAGCAGCGGACAGGGGCGGGGGACCGGGGAGCTGTTTTTT; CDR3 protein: CASSGQGRGTGELFF
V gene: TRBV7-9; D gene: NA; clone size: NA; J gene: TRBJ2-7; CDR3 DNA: TGTGCCAGCAGCTTAGAGGGGGTCGTGAACGAGCAGTACTTC; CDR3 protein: CASSLEGVVNEQYF
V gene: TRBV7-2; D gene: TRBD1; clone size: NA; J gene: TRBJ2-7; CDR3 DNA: TGTGCCAGCAGCACCCGGGGACAGGGGGCGGAAGAGCAGTACTTC; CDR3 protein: CASSTRGQGAEEQYF
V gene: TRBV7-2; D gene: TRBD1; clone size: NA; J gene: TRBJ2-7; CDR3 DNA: TGTGCCAGCAGCTCGGACAGGGGGCTTATCTACGAGCAGTACTTC; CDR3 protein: CASSSDRGLIYEQYF
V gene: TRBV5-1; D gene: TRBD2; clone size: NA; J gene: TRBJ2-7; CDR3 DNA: TGCGCCAGCAGCTTCGAACTAGCGGCCTACGAGCAGTACTTC; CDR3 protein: CASSFELAAYEQYF
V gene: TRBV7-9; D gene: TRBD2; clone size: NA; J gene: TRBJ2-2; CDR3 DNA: TGTGCCAGCAGCTCGACTAGCGGGATATCTAGGAGAACCGGGGAGCTGTTTTTT; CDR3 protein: CASSSTSGISRRTGELFF
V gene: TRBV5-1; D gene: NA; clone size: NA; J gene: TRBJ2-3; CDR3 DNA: TGCGCCAGCAGCTTGGCACTGATCACAGATACGCAGTATTTT; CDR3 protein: CASSLALITDTQYF
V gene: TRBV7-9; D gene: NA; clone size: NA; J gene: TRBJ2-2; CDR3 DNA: TGTGCCAGCAGCTTAGTCGGAGCCGGGGAGCTGTTTTTT; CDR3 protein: CASSLVGAGELFF
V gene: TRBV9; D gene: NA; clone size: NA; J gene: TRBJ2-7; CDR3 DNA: TGTGCCAGCAGCGTAGGAATAGATCCGGCCTACGAGCAGTACTTC; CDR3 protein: CASSVGIDPAYEQYF
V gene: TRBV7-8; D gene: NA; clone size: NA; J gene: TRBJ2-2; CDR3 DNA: TGTGCCAGCAGCTTCCAAGAAACCCACAGGGTCACCGGGGAGCTGTTTTTT; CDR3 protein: CASSFQETHRVTGELFF